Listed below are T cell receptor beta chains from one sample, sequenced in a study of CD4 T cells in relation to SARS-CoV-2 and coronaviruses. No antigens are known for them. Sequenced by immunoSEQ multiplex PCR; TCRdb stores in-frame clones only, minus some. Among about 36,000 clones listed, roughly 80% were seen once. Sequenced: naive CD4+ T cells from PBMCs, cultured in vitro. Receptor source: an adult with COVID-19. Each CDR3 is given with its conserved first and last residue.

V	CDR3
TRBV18	CASSPLSSLNEQFF
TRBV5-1	CASSWLGGVGYEQYF
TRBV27	CASSGSGGEQYF
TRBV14	CASSQVGQRANEQFF
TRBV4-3	CASSPGQGIEAFF
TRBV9	CASSVGRNSYEQYF
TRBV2	CASRMGDTQYF
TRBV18	CASSIWTSGISYNEQFF
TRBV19	CASSIYNEQFF
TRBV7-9	CASSPGTVLHNEQFF
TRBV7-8	CASSRVGGPSYEQYF
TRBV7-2	CASSLLLSNEKLFF
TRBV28	CASTFLGVGYTF
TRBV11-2	CASSARGRQPQDENEKLFF
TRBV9	CASSVEGTDTQYF
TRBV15	CATSGADSYGAGANVLTF
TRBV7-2	CASSLVGTSGSPDTQYF
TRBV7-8	CASSSGTYQETQYF